This T cell receptor beta chain was recorded in a study of neurological immune-mediated disorders. This clonotype was seen many times. Antigen specificity is unknown. TCRdb redid the calling of the 5' RACE reads with MiXCR, one entry per CDR3 protein. The data hold just over 50,000 distinct CDR3 sequences, with about 3.7% observed a single time. Trimming cost V 4 bases and J 1 base, with 11 bases left between them. The germline V gene encodes CDR1 MDHEN and CDR2 SYDVKM. This CDR3 is built from 14 residues. Findings and limits, study-wide: Multiple sclerosis patients had less TCR clonal expansion than even healthy controls, unlike HTLV-1-associated myelopathy. Neither clinical nor MRI features were found to be associated with the multiple sclerosis repertoire cluster.

The receptor's source is a man in his forties with multiple sclerosis. Sample: PBMCs. J is TRBJ2-7 and V is TRBV28; the D gene is possibly TRBD2 (7 bases). The CDR3 DNA reads TGTGCCAGCAGTTGGGGGGGCGCTTCCTACGAGCAGTACTTC. This sequence encodes CASSWGGASYEQYF.